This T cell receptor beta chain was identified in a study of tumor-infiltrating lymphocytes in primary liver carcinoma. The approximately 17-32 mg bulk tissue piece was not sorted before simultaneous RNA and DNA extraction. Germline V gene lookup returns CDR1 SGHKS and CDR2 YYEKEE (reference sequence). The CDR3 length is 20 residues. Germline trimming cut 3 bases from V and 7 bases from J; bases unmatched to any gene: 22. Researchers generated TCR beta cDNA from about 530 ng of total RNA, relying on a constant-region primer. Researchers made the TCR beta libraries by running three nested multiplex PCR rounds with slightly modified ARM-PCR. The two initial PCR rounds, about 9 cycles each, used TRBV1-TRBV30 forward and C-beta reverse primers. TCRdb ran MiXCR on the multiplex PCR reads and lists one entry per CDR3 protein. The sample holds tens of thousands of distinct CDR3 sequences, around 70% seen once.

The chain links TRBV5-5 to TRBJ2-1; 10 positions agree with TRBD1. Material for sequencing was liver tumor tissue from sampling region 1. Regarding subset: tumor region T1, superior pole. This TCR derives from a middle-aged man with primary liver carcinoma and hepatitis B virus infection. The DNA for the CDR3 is TGTGCCAGCAGCTCGCCTACAGACAGGGGGCCCCTTGGAAGGGGTAATGAGCAGTTCTTC. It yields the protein CASSSPTDRGPLGRGNEQFF.